Many counts were recorded for the clone carrying this T cell receptor (beta chain). The antigen is undetermined. This record comes from a study of Graves' ophthalmopathy and Graves' hyperthyroidism. The CDR3 extends over 16 amino acids. Germline CDR1 reads LGHNA; CDR2 reads YNFKEQ. The V gene end was trimmed by 2 bases and the J gene end by 2 bases; junction bases not matched to a gene: 9. Using RNA transcripts, the TCR beta CDR3 regions were amplified. First-round RT-PCR used HTBI primers; second-round multiplex PCR followed. In TCRdb, the multiplex PCR reads were re-called with MiXCR into one record per CDR3 protein. The sample has roughly 480,000 distinct CDR3 sequences, approximately 15% seen once. Study-wide points: The study's model predicted ophthalmopathy progression at approximately 71% sensitivity and about 72% specificity. Stable hyperthyroidism and ophthalmopathy were told apart by a 13-signature model, which achieved about 88% sensitivity and approximately 82% specificity. Among thyroid clonotypes expanded above 0.001 frequency, most also appeared in blood.

Patients with other autoimmune diseases, uncontrolled infections, pregnancy or lactation were excluded. The origin of this receptor is a woman in her thirties with Graves' ophthalmopathy. The material sequenced was blood. The chain uses TRBV4-2 and TRBJ2-7, with 7 bases lining up with TRBD1. CDR3: CASSQSQGQTAYEQYF. The CDR3 nucleotides read TGTGCCAGCAGCCAATCACAGGGACAGACAGCCTACGAGCAGTACTTC.